This record looks at one T cell receptor (beta chain) sequence and its context. These data are taken from a study of blood T cell repertoires in COVID-19. Repertoires were generated with immunoSEQ multiplex PCR, while TCRdb's copy carries only in-frame clones and drops some. Found here are some 56,000 clones, 70% to 85% of them singletons; the top ten hold approximately 10%. This CDR3 has 13 amino acids. V lost 0 bases and J lost 9, with 10 bases in between. Germline V gene lookup returns CDR1 KGHSH and CDR2 LQKENI. Sequences were obtained from peripheral blood. The V gene is TRBV18, the J gene TRBJ2-3; D perhaps matches TRBD1 (5 bases). This receptor was obtained from a man older than 75 with COVID-19, enrolled during active disease. The CDR3 DNA follows: TGTGCCAGCTCACCACCGGGGCAGGAAACGCAGTATTTT. Translating gives CASSPPGQETQYF.